This T cell receptor (beta chain) was retrieved from a study of tumor-infiltrating lymphocytes in oesophageal squamous cell carcinoma. TCRdb reprocessed the PCR reads with MiXCR, giving one entry per CDR3 protein. Among some 20,000 distinct CDR3 sequences listed, 35% to 45% were seen once. This clonotype was detected a few times. Sequencing input: normal esophageal tissue next to the tumor. The sequence was obtained from a female donor with esophageal squamous cell carcinoma.

This CDR3 is CASSEWPSGSGIQETQYF. DNA of the CDR3: TGTGCCAGCAGTGAATGGCCTAGCGGGAGCGGGATCCAAGAGACCCAGTACTTC. The chain recombines TRBV6-1 with TRBJ2-5, with 10 nucleotides matching TRBD2. Trimming at V came to 2 bases and at J to 1 base, leaving 10 bases not matched to a gene. CDR3 size: 18 residues. The V gene's germline CDR1 is MNHNS and CDR2 SASEGT.